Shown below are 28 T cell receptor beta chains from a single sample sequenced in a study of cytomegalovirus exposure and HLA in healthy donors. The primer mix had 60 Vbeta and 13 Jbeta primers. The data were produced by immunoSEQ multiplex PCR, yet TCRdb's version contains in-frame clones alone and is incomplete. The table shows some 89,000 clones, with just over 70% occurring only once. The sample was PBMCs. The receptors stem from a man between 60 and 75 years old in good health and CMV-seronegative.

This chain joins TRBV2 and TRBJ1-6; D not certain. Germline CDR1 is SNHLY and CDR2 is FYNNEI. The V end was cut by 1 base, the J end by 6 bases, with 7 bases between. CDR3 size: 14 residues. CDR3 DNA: TGTGCCAGCAGTGAAGGGGAGGGTAATTCACCCCTCCACTTT. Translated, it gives CASSEGEGNSPLHF.

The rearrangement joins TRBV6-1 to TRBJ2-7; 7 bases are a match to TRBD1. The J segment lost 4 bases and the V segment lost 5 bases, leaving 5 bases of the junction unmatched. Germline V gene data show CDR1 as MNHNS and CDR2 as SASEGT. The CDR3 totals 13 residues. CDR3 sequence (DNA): TGTGCCAGCAGTCTGGGACAGTTTTACGAGCAGTACTTC. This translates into CASSLGQFYEQYF.

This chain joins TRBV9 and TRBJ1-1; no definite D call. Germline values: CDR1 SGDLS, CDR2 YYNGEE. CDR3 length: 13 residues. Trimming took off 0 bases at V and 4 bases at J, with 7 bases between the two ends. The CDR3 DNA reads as TGTGCCAGCAGCGTAGGGCAGGCCACTGAAGCTTTCTTT. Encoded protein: CASSVGQATEAFF.

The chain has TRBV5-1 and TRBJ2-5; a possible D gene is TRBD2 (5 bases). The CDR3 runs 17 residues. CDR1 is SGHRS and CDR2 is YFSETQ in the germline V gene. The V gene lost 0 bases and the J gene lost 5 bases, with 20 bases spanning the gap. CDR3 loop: CASSLDGAGSPGETQYF. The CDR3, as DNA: TGCGCCAGCAGCTTGGATGGTGCGGGCTCACCAGGTGAGACCCAGTACTTC.

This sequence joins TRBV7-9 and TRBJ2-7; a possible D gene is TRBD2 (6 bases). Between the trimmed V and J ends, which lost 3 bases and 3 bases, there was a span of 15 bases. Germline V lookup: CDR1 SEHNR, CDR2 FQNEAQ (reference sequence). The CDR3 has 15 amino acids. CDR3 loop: CASSLTGDTLYEQYF. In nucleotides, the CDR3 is TGTGCCAGCAGCTTGACGGGAGACACCCTCTACGAGCAGTACTTC.

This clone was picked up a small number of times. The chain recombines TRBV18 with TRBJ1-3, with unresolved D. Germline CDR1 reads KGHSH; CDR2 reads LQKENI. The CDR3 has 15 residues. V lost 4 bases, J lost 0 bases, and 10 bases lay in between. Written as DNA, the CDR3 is TGTGCCAGCTCACAACCCCTGAGCTCTGGAAACACCATATATTTT. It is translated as CASSQPLSSGNTIYF.

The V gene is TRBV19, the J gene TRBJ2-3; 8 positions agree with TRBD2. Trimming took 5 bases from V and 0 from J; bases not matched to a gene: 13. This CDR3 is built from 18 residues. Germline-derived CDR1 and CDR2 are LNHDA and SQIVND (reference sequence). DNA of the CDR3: TGTGCCAGTAGTTTAACCGGGACTAGTGCTTCTAGCACAGATACGCAGTATTTT. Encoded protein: CASSLTGTSASSTDTQYF.

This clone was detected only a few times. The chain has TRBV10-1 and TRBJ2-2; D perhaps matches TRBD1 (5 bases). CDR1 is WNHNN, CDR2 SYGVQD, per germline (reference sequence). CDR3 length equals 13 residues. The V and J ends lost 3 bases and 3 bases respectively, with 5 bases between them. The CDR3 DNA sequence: TGCGCCAGCAGTGACAGGGACACCGGGGAGCTGTTTTTT. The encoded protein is CASSDRDTGELFF.

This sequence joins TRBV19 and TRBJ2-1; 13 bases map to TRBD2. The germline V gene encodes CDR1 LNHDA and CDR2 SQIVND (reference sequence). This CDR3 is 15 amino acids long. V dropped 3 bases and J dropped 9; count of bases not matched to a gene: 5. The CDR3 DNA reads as TGTGCCAGTAGTATCCCAACTAGCGGGGGGGCTGAGCAGTTCTTC. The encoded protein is CASSIPTSGGAEQFF.

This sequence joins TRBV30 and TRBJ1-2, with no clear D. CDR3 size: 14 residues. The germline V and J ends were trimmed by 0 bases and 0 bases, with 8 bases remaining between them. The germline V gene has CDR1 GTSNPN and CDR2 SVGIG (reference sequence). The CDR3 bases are TGTGCCTGGAGTGTACACAGAACTAACTATGGCTACACCTTC. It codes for CAWSVHRTNYGYTF. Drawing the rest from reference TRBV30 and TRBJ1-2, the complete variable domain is SQTIHQWPATLVQPVGSPLSLECTVEGTSNPNLYWYRQAAGRGLQLLFYSVGIGQISSEVPQNLSASRPQDRQFILSSKKLLLSDSGFYLCAWSVHRTNYGYTFGSGTRLTVV.

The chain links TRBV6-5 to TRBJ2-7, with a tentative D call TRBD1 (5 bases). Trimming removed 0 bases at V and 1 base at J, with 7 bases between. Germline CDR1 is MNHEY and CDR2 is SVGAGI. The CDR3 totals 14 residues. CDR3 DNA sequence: TGTGCCAGCAGTTACTCAGGGGTTTCCTACGAGCAGTACTTC. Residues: CASSYSGVSYEQYF.

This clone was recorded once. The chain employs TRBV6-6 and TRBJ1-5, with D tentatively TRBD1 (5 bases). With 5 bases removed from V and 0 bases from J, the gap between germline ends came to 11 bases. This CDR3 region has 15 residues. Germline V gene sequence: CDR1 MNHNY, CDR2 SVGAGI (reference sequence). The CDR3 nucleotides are TGTGCCAGCAGTCAATCCGACAGTAGCAATCAGCCCCAGCATTTT. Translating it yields CASSQSDSSNQPQHF.

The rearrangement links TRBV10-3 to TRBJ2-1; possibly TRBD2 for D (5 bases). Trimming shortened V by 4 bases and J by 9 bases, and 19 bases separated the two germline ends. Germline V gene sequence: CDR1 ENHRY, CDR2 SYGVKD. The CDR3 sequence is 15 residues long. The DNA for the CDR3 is TGTGCCATCAGTGCTGTCCCTACTGTCGAGGGTGAGCAGTTCTTC. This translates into CAISAVPTVEGEQFF.

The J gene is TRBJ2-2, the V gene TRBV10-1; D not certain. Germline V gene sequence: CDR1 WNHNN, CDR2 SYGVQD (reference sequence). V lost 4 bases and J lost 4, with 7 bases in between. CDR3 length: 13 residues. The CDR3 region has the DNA TGCGCCAGCAGTGGTGCGGCCACCGGGGAGCTGTTTTTT. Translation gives CASSGAATGELFF.

The CDR3 DNA sequence: TGCGCCAGCAGCGCGGGACAGGGGACCACTGAAGCTTTCTTT. Amino acids: CASSAGQGTTEAFF. The rearrangement links TRBV5-1 to TRBJ1-1; 10 bases fit TRBD1. The germline V gene has CDR1 SGHRS and CDR2 YFSETQ. The CDR3 is 14 amino acids. J gave up 4 bases and V 4 bases, and 4 bases lay outside the gene matches.

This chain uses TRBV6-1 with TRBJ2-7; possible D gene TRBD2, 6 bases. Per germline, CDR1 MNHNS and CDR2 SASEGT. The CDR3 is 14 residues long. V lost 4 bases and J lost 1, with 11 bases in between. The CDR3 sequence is CASSVERGSYEQYF. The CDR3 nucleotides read TGTGCCAGCAGTGTTGAACGGGGGTCCTACGAGCAGTACTTC.

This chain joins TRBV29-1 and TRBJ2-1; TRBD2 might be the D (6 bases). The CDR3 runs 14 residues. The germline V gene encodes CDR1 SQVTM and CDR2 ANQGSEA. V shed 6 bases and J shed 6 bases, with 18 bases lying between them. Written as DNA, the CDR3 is TGCAGCGTGGGACGGGGGTCATGGCGCAATGAGCAGTTCTTC. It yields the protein CSVGRGSWRNEQFF.

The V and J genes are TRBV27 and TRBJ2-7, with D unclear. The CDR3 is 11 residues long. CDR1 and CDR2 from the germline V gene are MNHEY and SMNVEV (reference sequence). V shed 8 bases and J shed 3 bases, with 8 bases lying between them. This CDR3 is CASSPGYEQYF. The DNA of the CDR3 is TGTGCCAGCTCCCCGGGCTACGAGCAGTACTTC.

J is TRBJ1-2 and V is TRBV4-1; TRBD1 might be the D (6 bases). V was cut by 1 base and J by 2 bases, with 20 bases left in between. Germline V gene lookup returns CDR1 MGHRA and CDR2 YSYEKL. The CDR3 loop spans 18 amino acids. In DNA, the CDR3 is TGCGCCAGCAGCCAAGTCTACGCCCCGGACAGCCGAAACTATGGCTACACCTTC. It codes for CASSQVYAPDSRNYGYTF.

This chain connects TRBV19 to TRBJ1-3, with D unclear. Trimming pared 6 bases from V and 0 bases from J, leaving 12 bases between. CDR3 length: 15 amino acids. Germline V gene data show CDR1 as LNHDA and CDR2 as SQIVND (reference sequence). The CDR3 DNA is TGTGCCAGTAGCAGTAGAGGACTCTCTGGAAACACCATATATTTT. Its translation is CASSSRGLSGNTIYF.

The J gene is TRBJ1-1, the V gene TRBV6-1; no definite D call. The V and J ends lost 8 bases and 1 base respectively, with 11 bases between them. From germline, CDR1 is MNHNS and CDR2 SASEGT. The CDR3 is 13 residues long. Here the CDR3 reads CASGLTENTEAFF. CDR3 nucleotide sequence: TGTGCCAGCGGCTTAACAGAGAACACTGAAGCTTTCTTT.

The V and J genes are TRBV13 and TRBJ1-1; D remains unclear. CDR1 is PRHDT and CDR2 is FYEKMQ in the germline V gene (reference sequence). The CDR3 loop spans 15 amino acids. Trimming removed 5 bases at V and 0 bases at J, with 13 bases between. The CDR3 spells CASSLALSVNTEAFF. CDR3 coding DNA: TGTGCCAGCAGCCTAGCTTTATCGGTGAACACTGAAGCTTTCTTT.

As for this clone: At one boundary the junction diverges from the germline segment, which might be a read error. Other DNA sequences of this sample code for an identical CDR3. The CDR3 DNA reads TGCGCCAGCAGCCAGTACCCGCCCCGCAGGACGGGGGCTTTCTTT. Its protein is CASSQYPPRRTGAFF. This rearrangement joins TRBV5-8 to TRBJ1-1, with D unclear. The germline gives CDR1 SGHTS, CDR2 YDEGEE. The CDR3 is 15 residues long.

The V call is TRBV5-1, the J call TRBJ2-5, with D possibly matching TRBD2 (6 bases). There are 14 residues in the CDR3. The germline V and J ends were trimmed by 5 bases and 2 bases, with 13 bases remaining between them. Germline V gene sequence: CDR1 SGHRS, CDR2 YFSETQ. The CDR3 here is CASRFGGEQETQYF. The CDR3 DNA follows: TGCGCCAGCAGATTCGGGGGAGAACAAGAGACCCAGTACTTC.

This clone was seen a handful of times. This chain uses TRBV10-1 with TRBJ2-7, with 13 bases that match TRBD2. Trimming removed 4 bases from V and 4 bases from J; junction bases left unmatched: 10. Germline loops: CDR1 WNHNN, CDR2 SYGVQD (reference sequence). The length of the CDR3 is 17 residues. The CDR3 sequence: CASSGGLAGERGYEQYF. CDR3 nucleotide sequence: TGCGCCAGCAGTGGTGGACTAGCGGGAGAAAGAGGGTACGAGCAGTACTTC.

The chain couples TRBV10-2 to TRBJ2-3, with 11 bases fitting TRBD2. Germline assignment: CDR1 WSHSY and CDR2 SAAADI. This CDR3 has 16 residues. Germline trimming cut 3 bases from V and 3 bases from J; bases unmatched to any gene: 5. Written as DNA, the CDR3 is TGCGCCAGCAGTGAAGTAGCGGGGGGGCCTACAGATACGCAGTATTTT. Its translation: CASSEVAGGPTDTQYF.

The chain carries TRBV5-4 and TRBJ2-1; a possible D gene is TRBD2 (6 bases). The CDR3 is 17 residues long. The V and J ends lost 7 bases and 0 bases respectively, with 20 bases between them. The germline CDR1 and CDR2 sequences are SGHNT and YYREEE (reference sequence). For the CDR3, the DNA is TGTGCCAGCTCGGCCGGCGTTCGGGGGTCCTCCTACAATGAGCAGTTCTTC. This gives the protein CASSAGVRGSSYNEQFF.

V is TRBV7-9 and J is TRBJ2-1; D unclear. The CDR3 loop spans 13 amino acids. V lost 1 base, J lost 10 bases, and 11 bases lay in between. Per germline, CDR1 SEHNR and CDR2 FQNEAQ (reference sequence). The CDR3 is CASSLDSRQEQFF. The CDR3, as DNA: TGTGCCAGCAGCTTAGACAGTAGGCAGGAGCAGTTCTTC.